This T cell receptor beta chain comes out of a study of graft-versus-host responses after intestinal transplantation. On this clone: What it binds is not known.

This table comes from immunoSEQ multiplex PCR, and its TCRdb copy is limited to in-frame clones, with some not included. Among 20,000 to 30,000 clones listed, 83% were seen once. General observations from the study: Recipient marrow showed GvH clones, some seen first in ileum or blood. GvH clone levels peaked in circulation, and this peak was associated with early post-transplant HvG declines.

Sequences were derived from PBMCs, sampled approximately four weeks after intestinal transplant. This receptor was identified in a human patient who received an intestinal transplant, so some T cells may come from the graft donor.

CDR3 in amino acids: CASSPREGRYEQFF. In DNA, the CDR3 is TGTGCCAGCTCACCGCGGGAGGGCCGTTATGAGCAGTTCTTC. This chain connects TRBV18 to TRBJ2-1, with TRBD2 identical over 9 bases. Germline assignment: CDR1 KGHSH and CDR2 LQKENI. V lost 3 bases to trimming and J lost 8 bases; unmatched junction nucleotides: 5. The CDR3 consists of 14 residues.